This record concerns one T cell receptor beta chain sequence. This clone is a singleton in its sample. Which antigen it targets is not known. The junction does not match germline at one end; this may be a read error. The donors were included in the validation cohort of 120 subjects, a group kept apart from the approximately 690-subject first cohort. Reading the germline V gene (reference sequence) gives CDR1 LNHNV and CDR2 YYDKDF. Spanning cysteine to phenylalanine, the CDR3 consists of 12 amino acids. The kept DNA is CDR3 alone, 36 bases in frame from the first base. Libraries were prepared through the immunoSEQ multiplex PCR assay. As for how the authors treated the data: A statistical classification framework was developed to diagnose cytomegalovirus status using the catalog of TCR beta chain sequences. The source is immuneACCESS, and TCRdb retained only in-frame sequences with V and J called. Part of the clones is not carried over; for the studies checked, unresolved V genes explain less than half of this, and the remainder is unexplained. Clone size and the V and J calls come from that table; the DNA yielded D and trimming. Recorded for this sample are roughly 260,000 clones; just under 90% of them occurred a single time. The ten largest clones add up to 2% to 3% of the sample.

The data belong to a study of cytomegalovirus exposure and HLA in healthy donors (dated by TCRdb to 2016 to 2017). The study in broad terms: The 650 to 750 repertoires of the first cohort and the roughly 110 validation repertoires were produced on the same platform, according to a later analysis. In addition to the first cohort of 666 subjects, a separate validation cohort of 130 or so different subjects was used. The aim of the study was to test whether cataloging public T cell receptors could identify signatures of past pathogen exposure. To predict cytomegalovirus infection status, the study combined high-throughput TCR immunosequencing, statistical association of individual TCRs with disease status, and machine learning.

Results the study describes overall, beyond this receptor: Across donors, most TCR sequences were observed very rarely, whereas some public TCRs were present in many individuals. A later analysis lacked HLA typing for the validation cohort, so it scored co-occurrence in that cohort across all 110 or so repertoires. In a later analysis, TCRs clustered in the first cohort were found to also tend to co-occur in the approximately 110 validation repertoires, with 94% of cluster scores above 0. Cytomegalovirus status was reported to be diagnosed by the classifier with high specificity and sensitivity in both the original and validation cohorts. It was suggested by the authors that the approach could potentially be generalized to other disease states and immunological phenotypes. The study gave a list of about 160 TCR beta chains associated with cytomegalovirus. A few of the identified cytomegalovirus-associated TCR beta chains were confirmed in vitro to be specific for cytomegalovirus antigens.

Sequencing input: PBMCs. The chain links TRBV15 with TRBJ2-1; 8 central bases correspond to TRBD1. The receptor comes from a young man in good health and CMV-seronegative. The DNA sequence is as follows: TGTGCCACCAGCAGAACCGGGACAGGTCCCCTCTTC. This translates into CATSRTGTGPLF.